This TCR beta chain was recorded in a study of blood T cell repertoires in COVID-19 (dated by TCRdb to the early 2020s). Describing the broader study: Samples covering the acute and convalescent phases of COVID-19 were provided by collaborators in the United States, Italy and Spain. The material from the prospective study consisted of cDNA or gDNA derived from T cells, B-cell-depleted T cells, or PBMCs. The dataset comprised deeply sampled blood TCRbeta repertoires from subjects exposed to, actively infected with, or recovered from COVID-19. The repertoires were released in a freely available public database intended as a resource for research on the immune response to SARS-CoV-2. Samples came from the ongoing ImmuneRACE study (first 160 participants) plus 1,254 subjects from 6 global collaborators. Nearly every sample came with metadata listing a de-identified subject ID, COVID-19 status, age in years and sex. Where available, HLA class I and class II types were taken from metadata supplied by the sample provider and were not determined by assay-based typing.

Whole blood was collected in K2EDTA tubes by collaborating institutions according to the institutions' own protocols. For TCRbeta analysis, collaborators shipped samples in one of three forms: frozen whole blood, isolated PBMCs, or DNA extracted from either of those sample types. Beyond this particular receptor, the publication reports: The amount of clinical and demographic metadata varied by source and participant and was provided uncurated.

TCRbeta CDR3 regions were amplified from genomic DNA using the immunoSEQ Assay, a bias-controlled multiplex PCR. The original methods were these. The number of nucleated cells in each sample was estimated by amplification of reference gene primers within the assay. Sequence reads were collapsed and filtered to measure the absolute abundance of every unique TCRbeta CDR3 rearrangement. For each sample, productive Simpson clonality was calculated as the square root of Simpson's diversity index over productive rearrangements. TCRdb re-hosts the immuneACCESS table, in-frame sequences only. Its copies lack some clones; in the studies checked, an unresolved V gene accounts for under half of them, and the cause for the rest is not known. V, J and clone size are those of that table, while D and trimming were read from the DNA. This sample is represented by 60,000 to 70,000 clones; 80% to 85% of them were singletons. Together, the top ten hold over 40% of the sample.

V is clipped by 4 bases and J by 4 bases, and the sequence between their germline boundaries is 8 bases long. Looking up the germline V gene (reference sequence) yields CDR1 WNHNN and CDR2 SYGVQD. Including the terminal cysteine and phenylalanine, the CDR3 comprises 14 residues. Only the CDR3 portion is preserved as DNA: 42 bases, with reading frame beginning at the first base. To note about this clone: The antigen it recognizes is unknown. Base qualities are not recorded, but no much larger clone differs from it by a single base.

This sequence uses TRBV10-1 and TRBJ1-6; no D gene is confidently identified. This TCR was sampled from a human donor in a cohort sampled during active COVID-19. The sequenced sample consisted of peripheral blood. The CDR3 reads as follows: CASSGSGYNSPLHF. The DNA reads as follows: TGCGCCAGCAGTGGATCGGGATATAATTCACCCCTCCACTTT.